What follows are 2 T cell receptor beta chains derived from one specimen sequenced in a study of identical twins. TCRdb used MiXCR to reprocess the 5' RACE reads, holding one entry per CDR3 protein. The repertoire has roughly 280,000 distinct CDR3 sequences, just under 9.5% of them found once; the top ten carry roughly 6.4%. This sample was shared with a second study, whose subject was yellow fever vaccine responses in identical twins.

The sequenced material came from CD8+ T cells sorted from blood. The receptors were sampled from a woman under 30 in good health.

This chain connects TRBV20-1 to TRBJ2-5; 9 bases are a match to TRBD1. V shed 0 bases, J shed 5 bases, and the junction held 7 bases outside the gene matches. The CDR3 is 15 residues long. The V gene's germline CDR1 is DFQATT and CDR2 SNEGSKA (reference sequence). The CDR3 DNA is TGCAGTGCTAGAGATGGGGGACAGGGTAGGGAGACCCAGTACTTC. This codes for CSARDGGQGRETQYF.

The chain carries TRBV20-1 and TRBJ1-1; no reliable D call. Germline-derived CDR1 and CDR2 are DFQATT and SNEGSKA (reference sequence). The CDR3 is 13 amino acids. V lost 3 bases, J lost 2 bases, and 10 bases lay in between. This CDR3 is CSARGRSNTEAFF. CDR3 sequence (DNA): TGCAGTGCTAGGGGCAGGAGTAACACTGAAGCTTTCTTT.